This record looks at one T cell receptor (beta chain) sequence and its context. Its specificity is unknown. This entry belongs to a study of graft-versus-host responses after intestinal transplantation. Study information: Transplants given to recipients were multivisceral, liver-intestinal, or isolated intestinal. Recipients across the board were started on anti-thymocyte globulin induction, then kept on tacrolimus and steroids for two to three years.

Findings and limits, study-wide: Recipient marrow showed GvH clones, some seen first in ileum or blood.

CDR3 length: 15 residues. V lost 4 bases and J 2 bases, leaving 16 bases between the germline ends. Germline assignment: CDR1 SGHKS and CDR2 YYEKEE (reference sequence). Sequenced by immunoSEQ multiplex PCR; TCRdb stores in-frame clones only, minus some. This table has approximately 12,000 clones, around four fifths appearing once. This clonotype originated in a human patient who received an intestinal transplant, so some T cells may come from the graft donor. The sequenced sample was PBMCs, obtained around 130 days after transplant. The V call is TRBV5-5, the J call TRBJ2-7; maybe TRBD1 (5 bases). CDR3 in amino acids: CASSLELRDTYEQYF. For the CDR3, the DNA is TGTGCCAGCAGCCTAGAGCTCAGGGATACCTACGAGCAGTACTTC.